This TCR beta chain came from a study of T cell repertoires in cytomegalovirus infection. Study observations and caveats: HLA-C-restricted CMV clonotypes gave the most frequent clonotype in two of eight donors.

MiXCR, run by TCRdb on the reads, gives a single entry per CDR3 protein. The data show under 850,000 distinct CDR3 sequences, 30% to 35% seen once. This clonotype is a singleton in its sample. Its antigen is not identified. V lost 8 bases and J lost 1, with 14 bases in between. The CDR3 length is 14 residues. CDR1 and CDR2 (germline): MNHEY, SVGAGI. This chain uses TRBV6-5 with TRBJ1-1, with D unresolved. The receptor's source is a human donor in good health (CMV status not recorded). Some clones in this sample may be carry-over from other donors' samples. The source was cultured PBMCs, collected from culture after CMV antigen stimulation. In nucleotides, the CDR3 is TGTGCCAGCCACCGGGCCAGTCCGAACACTGAAGCTTTCTTT. Amino acids: CASHRASPNTEAFF.